This T cell receptor beta chain was documented in a study of spatial heterogeneity in lung cancer. Study at large: Consistent detection of more beta-chain than alpha-chain sequences was observed. Study-level results: In blood, ubiquitous expanded tumor TCRs appeared more at resection than follow-up.

The time point here: sample taken at primary tumor resection. No cell sorting; template was whole RNA from tumor, lung tissue or PBMC. Samples were donated by 72 untreated early-stage non-small cell lung cancer patients. The CDR3 extends over 16 amino acids. From germline, CDR1 is SSHAT and CDR2 FNYEAQ (reference sequence). A distinct unique molecular identifier was carried by each TCR cDNA molecule. Each CDR3 protein gets one entry after TCRdb re-called the 5' RACE reads with MiXCR. Counted here are 23,000 or so distinct CDR3 sequences, 4.7% occurring once; the ten biggest clones make up about 5%. At least ten counts were recorded for this clonotype. Its target is not known. Compared with germline, one end of the junction differs, possibly owing to a read error.

This specimen was PBMCs, taken at surgery. The genes are TRBV7-7 and TRBJ2-5; 8 bases fit TRBD2. The source is a male donor with early-stage non-small cell lung cancer. CDR3 sequence reads: CASSPQAGGGKETQYF. Here the CDR3 DNA reads TGTGCTAGCAGCCCCCAGGCGGGAGGTGGGAAAGAGACCCAGTACTTC.